The 25 T cell receptor beta chains below were found in one sample sequenced in a study of cytomegalovirus exposure and HLA in healthy donors. It was with 60 Vbeta and 13 Jbeta primers that the PCR ran. The repertoire was sequenced with immunoSEQ multiplex PCR; TCRdb's copy has only in-frame clones and lacks some. In all, the sample yields tens of thousands of clones. Material for sequencing was PBMCs. The source is a woman in her fifties or sixties in good health and CMV-seronegative.

This chain joins TRBV11-2 and TRBJ2-7; TRBD2 aligns across 9 bases. CDR3 size: 14 residues. V gave up 6 bases and J gave up 2 bases; unmatched junction bases: 5. From germline, CDR1 is SGHAT and CDR2 FQNNGV. This CDR3 reads CASRKLAGPYEQYF. The CDR3 bases are TGTGCCAGCAGGAAACTAGCGGGTCCCTACGAGCAGTACTTC.

The chain employs TRBV9 and TRBJ1-2, with TRBD1 matching over 9 bases. This CDR3 has 13 amino acids. The junction had 3 bases not matched to a gene; V was cut back by 4 bases and J by 5 bases. Germline CDR1 and CDR2: SGDLS and YYNGEE. The CDR3 DNA sequence: TGTGCCAGCAGCCAAGGGACAGGGTATGGCTACACCTTC. Residues: CASSQGTGYGYTF.

V usage is TRBV27 and J usage is TRBJ2-7; the D gene is possibly TRBD1 (7 bases). CDR1 and CDR2 from the germline V gene are MNHEY and SMNVEV (reference sequence). This CDR3 is 13 amino acids long. Deletions cut 8 bases from V and 2 bases from J, with 13 bases between. The CDR3 loop reads CASAVRGAYEQYF. As DNA, the CDR3 is TGTGCCAGCGCCGTCAGGGGGGCCTACGAGCAGTACTTC.

The V gene is TRBV29-1, the J gene TRBJ2-7, with 11 bases aligning to TRBD2. The CDR3 consists of 13 residues. CDR1 SQVTM and CDR2 ANQGSEA come from the germline V gene. Losses at the gene ends were 5 bases for V and 3 bases for J; bases not matched to a gene: 3. CDR3 residues: CSVTGTSGYEQYF. For the CDR3, the DNA is TGCAGCGTTACCGGGACTAGCGGCTACGAGCAGTACTTC.

The chain combines TRBV1 with TRBJ2-1; the table assigns TRBD2, which was not confirmed against the DNA. TRBV1 is noted as a pseudogene. The CDR3 has 16 amino acids. The CDR3 loop is CTSRKSLRSSYNEQFF. CDR3 coding DNA: TGCACCAGCAGAAAAAGCTTACGGAGCTCCTACAATGAGCAGTTCTTC.

Written as DNA, the CDR3 is TGCGCCAGCAGCTGGGGCCAGGGAACCACTGAAGCTTTCTTT. Encoded protein: CASSWGQGTTEAFF. The V gene is TRBV5-1, the J gene TRBJ1-1; D is possibly TRBD1 (5 bases). The CDR3 has 14 amino acids. Trimming pared 3 bases from V and 4 bases from J, leaving 13 bases between. Germline V gives CDR1 SGHRS, CDR2 YFSETQ.

The CDR3 sequence is CASSLSSGVYEQFF. CDR3 DNA sequence: TGTGCCAGCAGCTTATCGTCGGGAGTCTATGAGCAGTTCTTC. The J gene is TRBJ2-1, the V gene TRBV7-2; a weak D match, TRBD2 (6 bases). The germline V gene encodes CDR1 SGHTA and CDR2 FQGNSA. The CDR3 runs 14 residues. V was pared by 2 bases and J by 8 bases, with 13 bases between. Variable domain in full (rest from reference TRBV7-2 and TRBJ2-1): GAGVSQSPSNKVTEKGKDVELRCDPISGHTALYWYRQSLGQGLEFLIYFQGNSAPDKSGLPSDRFSAERTGGSVSTLTIQRTQQEDSAVYLCASSLSSGVYEQFFGPGTRLTVL.

The V gene is TRBV6-6, the J gene TRBJ1-5, with 8 bases lining up with TRBD1. V trimming: 5 bases; J trimming: 4 bases; junction bases outside the gene matches: 7. Looked up from germline, CDR1 is MNHNY and CDR2 is SVGAGI (reference sequence). This CDR3 region has 15 residues. The CDR3, as DNA: TGTGCCAGCAGTACTTGGGGACAGGAGAATCAGCCCCAGCATTTT. Protein: CASSTWGQENQPQHF.

The chain joins TRBV9 to TRBJ2-7; D is uncertain. Trimming stripped 4 bases from V and 0 bases from J, with 5 bases between. Germline V gene lookup returns CDR1 SGDLS and CDR2 YYNGEE. CDR3 size: 12 residues. CDR3 amino acids: CASSPSSYEQYF. For the CDR3, the DNA is TGTGCCAGCAGCCCTAGCTCCTACGAGCAGTACTTC.

This chain links TRBV15 with TRBJ1-6, with 7 bases aligning to TRBD1. The CDR3 is 17 residues long. Germline CDR1 reads LNHNV; CDR2 reads YYDKDF (reference sequence). J was trimmed by 0 bases and V by 3 bases; bases with no gene match: 5. The DNA for the CDR3 is TGTGCCACCAGCAGCCGATGGGACAGCTCCTATAATTCACCCCTCCACTTT. This translates into CATSSRWDSSYNSPLHF.

The rearrangement uses TRBV27 and TRBJ2-7; tentative D call: TRBD2 (5 bases). CDR1 is MNHEY, CDR2 SMNVEV, per germline (reference sequence). V gave up 3 bases and J gave up 0 bases, with 12 bases separating them. The CDR3 is made up of 15 amino acids. DNA of the CDR3: TGTGCCAGCAGTTTTACGAGGGCCCCCTCCTACGAGCAGTACTTC. Translating gives CASSFTRAPSYEQYF.

As to this clone: A junction boundary mismatches the germline segment, possibly from a read error. This chain links TRBV7-7 with TRBJ2-1; D gene unclear. CDR1 and CDR2 from the germline V gene are SSHAT and FNYEAQ (reference sequence). This CDR3 contains 13 residues. The CDR3 nucleotides read TGTGCTAGCAGCTTAGACGCAGGCCGGGAGCAGTTCTTC. It encodes CASSLDAGREQFF. The full variable domain, with the rest looked up from reference TRBV7-7 and TRBJ2-1, is GAGVSQSPRYKVTKRGQDVTLRCDPISSHATLYWYQQALGQGPEFLTYFNYEAQPDKSGLPSDRFSAERPEGSISTLTIQRTEQRDSAMYRCASSLDAGREQFFGPGTRLTVL.

The chain combines TRBV28 with TRBJ1-5; 8 nucleotides line up with TRBD1. The germline CDR1 and CDR2 sequences are MDHEN and SYDVKM. Trimming at V came to 5 bases and at J to 5 bases, leaving 8 bases not matched to a gene. CDR3 size: 15 residues. The CDR3 is CASSPADREDQPQHF. The CDR3 nucleotides are TGTGCCAGCAGTCCAGCGGACAGGGAGGATCAGCCCCAGCATTTT.

This chain links TRBV6-1 with TRBJ2-1, with TRBD2 identical over 9 bases. CDR3 size: 15 residues. With 7 bases clipped from V and 4 bases from J, the junction kept 8 bases outside the gene matches. In germline, CDR1 is MNHNS, CDR2 SASEGT. The CDR3: CASTFSGGNYNEQFF. The DNA of the CDR3 is TGTGCCAGCACCTTCAGCGGGGGGAATTACAATGAGCAGTTCTTC.

The chain recombines TRBV14 with TRBJ2-7; TRBD2 is a possible D gene (6 bases). This CDR3 is 17 amino acids long. The germline CDR1 and CDR2 sequences are SGHDN and FVKESK. V lost 1 base and J lost 3, with 19 bases in between. The CDR3 here is CASSQGILRRGNYEQYF. In nucleotides, the CDR3 is TGTGCCAGCAGCCAAGGTATACTAAGGCGGGGAAACTACGAGCAGTACTTC.

The chain recombines TRBV15 with TRBJ2-7; 11 nucleotides match TRBD2. CDR3 length: 16 amino acids. V dropped 4 bases and J dropped 3; count of bases not matched to a gene: 8. In germline, CDR1 is LNHNV, CDR2 YYDKDF (reference sequence). Here the CDR3 DNA reads TGTGCCACCAGCATCGTTAGCGGGAGGGCCGGCTACGAGCAGTACTTC. Translation: CATSIVSGRAGYEQYF.

This chain joins TRBV7-6 and TRBJ2-7, with 9 nucleotides matching TRBD1. With V trimmed by 4 bases and J by 4 bases, 11 bases remained unmatched. There are 16 residues in the CDR3. Germline CDR1 reads SGHVS; CDR2 reads FNYEAQ. The CDR3 region is CASSSAARTGDYEQYF. The DNA for the CDR3 is TGTGCCAGCAGCTCCGCGGCACGGACAGGGGATTACGAGCAGTACTTC.

The chain carries TRBV28 and TRBJ2-7; 8 nucleotides line up with TRBD2. The CDR3 is made up of 11 amino acids. Germline lookup yields CDR1 MDHEN and CDR2 SYDVKM. V dropped 6 bases and J dropped 12; count of bases not matched to a gene: 7. CDR3 protein: CASRGEREWYF. DNA for the CDR3: TGTGCCAGCAGGGGTGAGCGGGAGTGGTACTTC.

Details on this clone: At one end, the junction sequence differs from germline, possibly due to a read error. V is TRBV18 and J is TRBJ2-1; TRBD1 aligns across 7 bases. The CDR3 sequence is 13 residues long. Germline V lookup: CDR1 KGHSH, CDR2 LQKENI. CDR3 amino acids: CASSPTFSDRLVF. CDR3 nucleotide sequence: TGTGCCAGCTCACCAACTTTTTCGGACAGGTTGGTCTTC.

The rearrangement uses TRBV19 and TRBJ2-7; D perhaps matches TRBD2 (6 bases). Per the germline V gene, CDR1 is LNHDA and CDR2 is SQIVND (reference sequence). The CDR3 has 14 residues. Deletions cut 6 bases from V and 6 bases from J, with 18 bases between. CDR3 protein: CASSQDGGSAEQYF. CDR3 nucleotides: TGTGCCAGTAGCCAAGACGGGGGATCGGCCGAGCAGTACTTC.

The rearrangement joins TRBV29-1 to TRBJ2-7; possible D gene TRBD1, 6 bases. The CDR3 loop spans 13 amino acids. Germline lookup yields CDR1 SQVTM and CDR2 ANQGSEA. Trimming cost V 6 bases and J 1 base, with 13 bases left between them. The CDR3 loop reads CSVRTEWSYEQYF. As DNA, the CDR3 is TGCAGCGTCCGGACAGAGTGGTCCTACGAGCAGTACTTC.

The genes are TRBV10-3 and TRBJ1-2; D possibly corresponds to TRBD1 (6 bases). This CDR3 has 13 amino acids. Germline lookup yields CDR1 ENHRY and CDR2 SYGVKD. Trimming took off 6 bases at V and 8 bases at J, with 16 bases between the two ends. CDR3 protein: CAIRKQGEDGYTF. The CDR3 DNA reads as TGTGCCATCAGGAAACAGGGAGAAGACGGCTACACCTTC.

V and J are TRBV9 and TRBJ2-2; 14 positions match TRBD2. This CDR3 comprises 17 residues. Germline lookup yields CDR1 SGDLS and CDR2 YYNGEE. With V trimmed by 1 base and J by 5 bases, 4 bases remained unmatched. CDR3 residues: CASSVTGTSGRTGELFF. CDR3 DNA sequence: TGTGCCAGCAGCGTAACAGGGACTAGCGGGAGAACCGGGGAGCTGTTTTTT.

The gene calls are TRBV28 and TRBJ1-1; D is unresolved. The CDR3 extends over 12 amino acids. Germline CDR1 MDHEN, CDR2 SYDVKM. The V gene lost 5 bases and the J gene lost 7 bases, with 11 bases spanning the gap. The CDR3 DNA sequence: TGTGCCAGCAGTAACCGCCCCGGTGAAGCTTTCTTT. It specifies CASSNRPGEAFF.

V usage is TRBV28 and J usage is TRBJ2-7, with D tentatively TRBD1 (6 bases). CDR1 and CDR2 from the germline V gene are MDHEN and SYDVKM. V shed 2 bases and J shed 2 bases, with 19 bases lying between them. This CDR3 has 17 residues. Here the CDR3 DNA reads TGTGCCAGCAGTTTACCTTGGGCGACAGGTCCTACCTACGAGCAGTACTTC. This sequence encodes CASSLPWATGPTYEQYF.